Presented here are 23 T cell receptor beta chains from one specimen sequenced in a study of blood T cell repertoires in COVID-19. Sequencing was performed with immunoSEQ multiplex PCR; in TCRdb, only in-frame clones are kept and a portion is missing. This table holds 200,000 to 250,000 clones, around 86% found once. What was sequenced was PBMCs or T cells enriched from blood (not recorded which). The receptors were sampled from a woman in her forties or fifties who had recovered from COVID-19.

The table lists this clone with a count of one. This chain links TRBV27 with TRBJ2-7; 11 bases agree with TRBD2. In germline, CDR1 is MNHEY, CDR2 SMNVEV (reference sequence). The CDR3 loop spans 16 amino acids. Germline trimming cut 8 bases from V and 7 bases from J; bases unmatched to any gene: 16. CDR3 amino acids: CASPPLSGGAGGEQYF. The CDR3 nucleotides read TGTGCCAGCCCACCCCTTAGCGGGGGGGCCGGCGGGGAGCAGTACTTC.

CDR3 DNA: TGCAGCGTTGGGCAGGCTGGAAACACCATATATTTT. It codes for CSVGQAGNTIYF. V usage is TRBV29-1 and J usage is TRBJ1-3; D call uncertain. This CDR3 has 12 amino acids. Trimming took 4 bases from V and 2 from J, leaving 6 bases between them. CDR1 is SQVTM, CDR2 ANQGSEA, per germline.

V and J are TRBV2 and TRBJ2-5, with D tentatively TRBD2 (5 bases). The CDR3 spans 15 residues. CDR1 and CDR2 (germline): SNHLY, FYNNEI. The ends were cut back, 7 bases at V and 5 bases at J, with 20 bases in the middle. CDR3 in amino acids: CASKLAPGLMETQYF. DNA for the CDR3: TGTGCCAGCAAGCTCGCCCCGGGGTTAATGGAGACCCAGTACTTC.

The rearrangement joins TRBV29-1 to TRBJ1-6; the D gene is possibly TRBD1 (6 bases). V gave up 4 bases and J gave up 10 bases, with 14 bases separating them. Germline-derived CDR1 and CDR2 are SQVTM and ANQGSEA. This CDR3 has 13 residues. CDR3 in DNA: TGCAGCGTTGCGGCAGGGGCCAAGTCACCCCTCCACTTT. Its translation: CSVAAGAKSPLHF.

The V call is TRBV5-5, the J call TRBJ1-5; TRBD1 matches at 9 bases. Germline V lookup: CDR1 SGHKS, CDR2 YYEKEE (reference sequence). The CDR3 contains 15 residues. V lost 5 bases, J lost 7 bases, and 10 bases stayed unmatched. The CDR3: CASRPGQGSGQPQHF. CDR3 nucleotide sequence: TGTGCCAGCAGACCGGGACAGGGAAGTGGACAGCCCCAGCATTTT.

The CDR3: CASSQEGQGAVGYTF. The CDR3 DNA is TGCGCCAGCAGCCAAGAAGGACAGGGGGCAGTAGGCTACACCTTC. This chain connects TRBV4-1 to TRBJ1-2; 11 nucleotides match TRBD1. Germline CDR1 is MGHRA and CDR2 is YSYEKL. Unmatched junction bases numbered 5, after V lost 0 bases and J lost 8 bases. This CDR3 has 15 residues.

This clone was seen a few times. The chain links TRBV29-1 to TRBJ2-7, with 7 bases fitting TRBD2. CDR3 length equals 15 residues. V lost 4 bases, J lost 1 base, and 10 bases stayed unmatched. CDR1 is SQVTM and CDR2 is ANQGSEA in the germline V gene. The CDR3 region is CSVVGGNSGSYEQYF. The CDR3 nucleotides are TGCAGCGTTGTGGGGGGGAATAGCGGATCCTACGAGCAGTACTTC.

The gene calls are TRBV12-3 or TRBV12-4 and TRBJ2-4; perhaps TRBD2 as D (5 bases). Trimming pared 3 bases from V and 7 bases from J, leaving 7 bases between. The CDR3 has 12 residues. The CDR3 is CASSFTRNIQYF. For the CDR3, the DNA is TGTGCCAGCAGTTTTACTAGGAACATTCAGTACTTC.

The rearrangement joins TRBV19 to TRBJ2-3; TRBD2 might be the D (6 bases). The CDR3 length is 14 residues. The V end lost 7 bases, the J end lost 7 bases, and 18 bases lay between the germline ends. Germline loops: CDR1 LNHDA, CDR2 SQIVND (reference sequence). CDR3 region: CASTSGLSTYTQYF. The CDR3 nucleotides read TGTGCCAGTACTTCAGGACTATCGACCTATACGCAGTATTTT.

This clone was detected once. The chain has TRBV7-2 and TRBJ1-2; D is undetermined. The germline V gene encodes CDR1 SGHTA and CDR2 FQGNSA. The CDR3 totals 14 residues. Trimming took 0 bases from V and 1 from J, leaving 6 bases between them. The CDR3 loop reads CASSLAQVNYGYTF. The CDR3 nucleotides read TGTGCCAGCAGCTTAGCCCAGGTTAACTATGGCTACACCTTC.

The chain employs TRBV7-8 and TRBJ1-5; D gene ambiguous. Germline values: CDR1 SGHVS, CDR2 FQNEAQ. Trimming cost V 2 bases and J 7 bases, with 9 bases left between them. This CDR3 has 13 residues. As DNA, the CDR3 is TGTGCCAGCAGCTTAAGGGCGGGCCAGCCCCAGCATTTT. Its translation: CASSLRAGQPQHF. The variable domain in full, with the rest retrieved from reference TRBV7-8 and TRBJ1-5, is GAGVSQSPRYKVAKRGQDVALRCDPISGHVSLFWYQQALGQGPEFLTYFQNEAQLDKSGLPSDRFFAERPEGSVSTLKIQRTQQEDSAVYLCASSLRAGQPQHFGDGTRLSIL.

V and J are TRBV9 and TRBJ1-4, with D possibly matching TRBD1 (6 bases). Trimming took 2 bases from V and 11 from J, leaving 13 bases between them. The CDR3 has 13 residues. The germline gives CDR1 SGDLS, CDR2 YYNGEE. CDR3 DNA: TGTGCCAGCAGCGTGAACAGGGAGGGGAAACTGTTTTTT. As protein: CASSVNREGKLFF.

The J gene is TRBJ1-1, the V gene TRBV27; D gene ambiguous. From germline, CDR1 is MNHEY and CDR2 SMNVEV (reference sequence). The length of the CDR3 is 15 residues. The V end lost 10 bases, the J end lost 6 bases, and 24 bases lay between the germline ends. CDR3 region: CATHPARLRDSEAFF. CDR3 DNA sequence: TGTGCCACCCACCCTGCCCGACTGAGAGATTCTGAAGCTTTCTTT.

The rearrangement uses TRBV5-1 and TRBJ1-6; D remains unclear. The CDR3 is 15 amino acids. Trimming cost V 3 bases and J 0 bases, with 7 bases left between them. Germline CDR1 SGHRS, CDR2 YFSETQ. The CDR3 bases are TGCGCCAGCAGCTCTGACACCTCCTATAATTCACCCCTCCACTTT. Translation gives CASSSDTSYNSPLHF.

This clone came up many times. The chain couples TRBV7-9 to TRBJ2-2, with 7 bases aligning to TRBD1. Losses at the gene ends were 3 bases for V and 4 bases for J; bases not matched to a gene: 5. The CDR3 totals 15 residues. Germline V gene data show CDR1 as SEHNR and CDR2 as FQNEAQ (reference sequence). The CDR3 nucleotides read TGTGCCAGCAGCTTTCGACAGGGCGGCACCGGGGAGCTGTTTTTT. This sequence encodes CASSFRQGGTGELFF. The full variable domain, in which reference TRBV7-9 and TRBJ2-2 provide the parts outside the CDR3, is DTGVSQNPRHKITKRGQNVTFRCDPISEHNRLYWYRQTLGQGPEFLTYFQNEAQLEKSRLLSDRFSAERPKGSFSTLEIQRTEQGDSAMYLCASSFRQGGTGELFFGEGSRLTVL.

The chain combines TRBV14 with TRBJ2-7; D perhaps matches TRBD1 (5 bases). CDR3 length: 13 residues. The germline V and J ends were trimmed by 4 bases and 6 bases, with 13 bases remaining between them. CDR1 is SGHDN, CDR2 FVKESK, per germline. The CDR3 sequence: CASSPLDIGEQYF. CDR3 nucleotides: TGTGCCAGCAGCCCCCTGGACATTGGCGAGCAGTACTTC.

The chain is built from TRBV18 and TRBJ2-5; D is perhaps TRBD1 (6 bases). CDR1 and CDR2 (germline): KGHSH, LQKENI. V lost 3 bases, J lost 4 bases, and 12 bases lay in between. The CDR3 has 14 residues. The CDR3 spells CASSPSQGLETQYF. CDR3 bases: TGTGCCAGCTCACCGTCGCAGGGGTTAGAGACCCAGTACTTC.

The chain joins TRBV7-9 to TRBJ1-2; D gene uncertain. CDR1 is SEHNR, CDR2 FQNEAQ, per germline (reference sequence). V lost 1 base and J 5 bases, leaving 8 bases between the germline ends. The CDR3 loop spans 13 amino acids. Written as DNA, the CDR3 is TGTGCCAGCAGCTTAGGCCAGGTTTATGGCTACACCTTC. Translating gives CASSLGQVYGYTF. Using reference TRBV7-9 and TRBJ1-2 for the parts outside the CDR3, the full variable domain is DTGVSQNPRHKITKRGQNVTFRCDPISEHNRLYWYRQTLGQGPEFLTYFQNEAQLEKSRLLSDRFSAERPKGSFSTLEIQRTEQGDSAMYLCASSLGQVYGYTFGSGTRLTVV.

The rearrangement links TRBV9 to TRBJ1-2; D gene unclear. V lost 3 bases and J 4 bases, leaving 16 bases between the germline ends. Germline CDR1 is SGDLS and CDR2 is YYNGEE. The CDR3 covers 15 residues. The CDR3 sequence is CASSGRGERGYGYTF. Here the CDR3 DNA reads TGTGCCAGCAGCGGGCGCGGGGAACGCGGCTATGGCTACACCTTC.

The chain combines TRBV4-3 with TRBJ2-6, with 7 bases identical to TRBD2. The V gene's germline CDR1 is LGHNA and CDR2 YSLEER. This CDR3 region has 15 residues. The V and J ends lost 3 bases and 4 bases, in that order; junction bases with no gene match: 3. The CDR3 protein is CASSQGGYGANVLTF. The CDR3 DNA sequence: TGCGCCAGCAGCCAGGGGGGGTACGGGGCCAACGTCCTGACTTTC.

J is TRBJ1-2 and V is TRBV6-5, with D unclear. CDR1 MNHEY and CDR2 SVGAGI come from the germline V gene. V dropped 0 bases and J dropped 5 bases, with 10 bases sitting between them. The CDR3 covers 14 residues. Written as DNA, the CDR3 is TGTGCCAGCAGTTACTCGAGTAGCCGTTATGGCTACACCTTC. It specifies CASSYSSSRYGYTF.

Written as DNA, the CDR3 is TGTGCCAGCAGGGCTAGCACAGATACGCAGTATTTT. Residues: CASRASTDTQYF. This chain uses TRBV6-5 with TRBJ2-3; D call uncertain. The CDR3 totals 12 residues. Between the trimmed V and J ends, which lost 6 bases and 0 bases, there was a span of 4 bases. Germline V CDR1 and CDR2: MNHEY, SVGAGI.

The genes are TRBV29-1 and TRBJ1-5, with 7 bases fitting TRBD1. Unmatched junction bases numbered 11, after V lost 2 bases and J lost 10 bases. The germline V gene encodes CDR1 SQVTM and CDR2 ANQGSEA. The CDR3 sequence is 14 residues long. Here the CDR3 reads CSVELQDRRGPQHF. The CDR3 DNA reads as TGCAGCGTTGAATTACAGGACAGGCGGGGACCCCAGCATTTT.